This T cell receptor beta chain was identified during a study of T cell responses to AZD1222 COVID-19 vaccine. Overall study results and limits: Just six AZD1222 recipients tested seropositive at baseline. Spike-specific TCR depth and breadth grew after two AZD1222 doses. There were vaccine-associated CD4 TCRs across spike, dominant at 160-218 and 743-854. There were mostly white British donors and more females than males, and clonal diversity was possibly underestimated.

The assay was immunoSEQ multiplex PCR, and TCRdb's table has in-frame clones only and misses some. The table has about 120,000 clones, about 85% seen once; the top ten hold under 3%. The CDR3 is 14 amino acids. Germline V lookup: CDR1 MDHEN, CDR2 SYDVKM. V was pared by 6 bases and J by 3 bases, with 14 bases between. A note on this clone: As yet, its antigen is unknown.

The sequence was obtained from an adult who received the AZD1222 COVID-19 vaccine. The V call is TRBV28, the J call TRBJ1-2; no reliable D call. Sequencing was performed on peripheral blood, taken 28 days after the second AZD1222 dose. The CDR3 reads CASSPPSGYYGYTF. Here the CDR3 DNA reads TGTGCCAGCAGCCCCCCCTCCGGGTACTATGGCTACACCTTC.